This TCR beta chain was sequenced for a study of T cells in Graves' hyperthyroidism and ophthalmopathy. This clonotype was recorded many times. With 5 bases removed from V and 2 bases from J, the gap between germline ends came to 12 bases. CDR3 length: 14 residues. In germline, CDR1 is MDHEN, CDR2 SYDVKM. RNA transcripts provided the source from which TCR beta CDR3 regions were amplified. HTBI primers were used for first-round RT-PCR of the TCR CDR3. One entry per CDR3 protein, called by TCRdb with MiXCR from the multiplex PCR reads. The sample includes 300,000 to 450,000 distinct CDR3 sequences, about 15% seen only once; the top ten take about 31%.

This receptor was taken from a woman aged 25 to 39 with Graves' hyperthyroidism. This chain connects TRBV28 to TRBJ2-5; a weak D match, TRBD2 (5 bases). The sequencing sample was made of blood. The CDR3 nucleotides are TGTGCCAGCAGTCCTAGCCGGCCTCAAGAGACCCAGTACTTC. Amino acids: CASSPSRPQETQYF.